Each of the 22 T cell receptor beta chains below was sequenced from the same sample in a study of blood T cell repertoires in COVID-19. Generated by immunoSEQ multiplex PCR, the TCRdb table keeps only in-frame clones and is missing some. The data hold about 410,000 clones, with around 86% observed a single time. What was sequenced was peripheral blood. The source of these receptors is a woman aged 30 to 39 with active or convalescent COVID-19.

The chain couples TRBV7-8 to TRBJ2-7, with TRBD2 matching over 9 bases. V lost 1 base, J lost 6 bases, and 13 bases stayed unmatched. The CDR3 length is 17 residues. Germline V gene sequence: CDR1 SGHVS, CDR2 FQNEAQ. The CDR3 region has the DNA TGTGCCAGCAGCTTAGGGGGTTTTGCGGGAGGGCAACTCGAGCAGTACTTC. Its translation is CASSLGGFAGGQLEQYF.

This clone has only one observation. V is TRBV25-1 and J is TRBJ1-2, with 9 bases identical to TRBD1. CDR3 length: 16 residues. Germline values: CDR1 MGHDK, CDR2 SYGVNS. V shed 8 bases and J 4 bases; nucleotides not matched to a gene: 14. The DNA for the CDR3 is TGTGCCAGCGCCGTTGTGACAGGGGGAGGTCGCTATGGCTACACCTTC. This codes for CASAVVTGGGRYGYTF.

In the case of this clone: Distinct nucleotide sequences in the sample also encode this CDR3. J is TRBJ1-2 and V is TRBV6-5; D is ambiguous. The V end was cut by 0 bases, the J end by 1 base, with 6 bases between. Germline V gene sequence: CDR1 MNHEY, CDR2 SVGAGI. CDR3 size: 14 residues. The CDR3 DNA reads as TGTGCCAGCAGTTACTCATCGGTTAACTATGGCTACACCTTC. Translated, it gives CASSYSSVNYGYTF.

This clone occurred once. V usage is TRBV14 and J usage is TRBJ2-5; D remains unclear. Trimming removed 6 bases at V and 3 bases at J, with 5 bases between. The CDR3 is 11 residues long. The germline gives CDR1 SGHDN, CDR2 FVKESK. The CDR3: CASRTEETQYF. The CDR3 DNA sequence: TGTGCCAGCAGAACAGAAGAGACCCAGTACTTC.

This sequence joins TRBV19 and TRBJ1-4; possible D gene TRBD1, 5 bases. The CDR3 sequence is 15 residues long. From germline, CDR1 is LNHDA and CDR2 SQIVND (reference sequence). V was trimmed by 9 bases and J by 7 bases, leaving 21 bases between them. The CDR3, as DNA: TGTGCCAGCCTCTCGAGGCAGGGCCGGAGTGAAAAACTGTTTTTT. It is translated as CASLSRQGRSEKLFF.

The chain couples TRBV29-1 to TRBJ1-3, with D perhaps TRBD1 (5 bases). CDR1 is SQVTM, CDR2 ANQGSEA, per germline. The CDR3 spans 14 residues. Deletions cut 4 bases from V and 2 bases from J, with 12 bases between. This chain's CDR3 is CSVGQGGAGNTIYF. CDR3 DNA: TGCAGCGTTGGCCAGGGAGGAGCTGGAAACACCATATATTTT. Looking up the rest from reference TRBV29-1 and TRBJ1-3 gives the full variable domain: SAVISQKPSRDICQRGTSLTIQCQVDSQVTMMFWYRQQPGQSLTLIATANQGSEATYESGFVIDKFPISRPNLTFSTLTVSNMSPEDSSIYLCSVGQGGAGNTIYFGEGSWLTVV.

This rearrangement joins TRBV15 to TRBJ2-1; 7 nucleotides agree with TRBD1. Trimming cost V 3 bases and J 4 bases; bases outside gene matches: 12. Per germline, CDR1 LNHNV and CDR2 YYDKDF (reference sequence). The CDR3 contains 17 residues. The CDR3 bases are TGTGCCACCAGCAGGAGAAGGGGGCTAGGGAGATACAATGAGCAGTTCTTC. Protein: CATSRRRGLGRYNEQFF.

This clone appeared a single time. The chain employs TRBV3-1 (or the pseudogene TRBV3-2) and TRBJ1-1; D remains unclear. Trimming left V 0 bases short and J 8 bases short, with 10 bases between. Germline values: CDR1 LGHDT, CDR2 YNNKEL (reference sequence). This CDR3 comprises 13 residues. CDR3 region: CASSQEMRSEAFF. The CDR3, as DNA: TGTGCCAGCAGCCAAGAGATGAGGTCCGAAGCTTTCTTT.

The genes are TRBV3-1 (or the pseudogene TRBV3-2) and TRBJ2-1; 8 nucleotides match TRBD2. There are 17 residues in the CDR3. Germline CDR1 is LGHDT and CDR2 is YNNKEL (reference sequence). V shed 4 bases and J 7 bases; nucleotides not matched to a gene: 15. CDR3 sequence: CASSRPILAGGGNEQFF. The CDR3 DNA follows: TGTGCCAGCAGCCGTCCGATTCTAGCGGGTGGGGGGAATGAGCAGTTCTTC.

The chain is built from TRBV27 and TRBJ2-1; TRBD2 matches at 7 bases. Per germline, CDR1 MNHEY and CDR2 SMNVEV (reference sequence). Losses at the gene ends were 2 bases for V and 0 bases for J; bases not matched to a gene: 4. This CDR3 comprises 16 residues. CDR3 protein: CASSLGGVSSYNEQFF. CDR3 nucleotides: TGTGCCAGCAGTTTAGGGGGGGTTAGCTCCTACAATGAGCAGTTCTTC.

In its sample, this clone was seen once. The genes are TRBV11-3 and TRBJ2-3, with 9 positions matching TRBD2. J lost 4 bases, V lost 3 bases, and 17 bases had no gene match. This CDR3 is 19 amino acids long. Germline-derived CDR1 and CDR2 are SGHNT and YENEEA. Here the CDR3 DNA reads TGTGCCAGCAGCTTGGGGCGTAAGCGGGAGGTAAATTGGCCAGATACGCAGTATTTT. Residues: CASSLGRKREVNWPDTQYF.

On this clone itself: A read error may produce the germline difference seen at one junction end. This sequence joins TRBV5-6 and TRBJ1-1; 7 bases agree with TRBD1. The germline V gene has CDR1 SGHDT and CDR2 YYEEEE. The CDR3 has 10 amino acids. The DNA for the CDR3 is TGTGCCAGCAGGGAGACAGGGTGGAAATTT. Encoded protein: CASRETGWKF.

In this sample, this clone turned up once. CDR3: CASSEGGGGEPNQPQHF. CDR3 in DNA: TGTGCCAGCAGTGAAGGCGGGGGAGGGGAACCCAATCAGCCCCAGCATTTT. The V gene is TRBV6-1, the J gene TRBJ1-5, with a possible D match to TRBD1 (5 bases). Per the germline V gene, CDR1 is MNHNS and CDR2 is SASEGT. This CDR3 is 17 amino acids long. V lost 1 base to trimming and J lost 3 bases, with 16 bases between them.

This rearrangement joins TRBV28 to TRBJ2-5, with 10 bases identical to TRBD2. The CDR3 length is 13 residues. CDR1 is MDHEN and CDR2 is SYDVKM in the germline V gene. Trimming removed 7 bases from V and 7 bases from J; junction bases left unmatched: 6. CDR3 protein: CASTAGGPGTQYF. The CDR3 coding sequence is TGTGCCAGCACAGCGGGGGGGCCGGGGACCCAGTACTTC. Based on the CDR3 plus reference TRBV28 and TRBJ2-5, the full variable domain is DVKVTQSSRYLVKRTGEKVFLECVQDMDHENMFWYRQDPGLGLRLIYFSYDVKMKEKGDIPEGYSVSREKKERFSLILESASTNQTSMYLCASTAGGPGTQYFGPGTRLLVL.

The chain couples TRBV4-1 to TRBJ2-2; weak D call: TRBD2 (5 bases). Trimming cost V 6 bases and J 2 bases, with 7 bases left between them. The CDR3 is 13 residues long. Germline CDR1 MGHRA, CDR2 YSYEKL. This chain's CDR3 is CASRLENTGELFF. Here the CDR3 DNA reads TGCGCCAGCAGACTAGAAAACACCGGGGAGCTGTTTTTT.

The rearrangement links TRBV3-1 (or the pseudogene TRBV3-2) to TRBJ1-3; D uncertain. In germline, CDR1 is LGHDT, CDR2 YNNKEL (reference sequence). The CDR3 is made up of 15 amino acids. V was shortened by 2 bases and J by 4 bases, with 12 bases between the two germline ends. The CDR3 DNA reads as TGTGCCAGCAGCCAAACCACGGGGTTCGGAAACACCATATATTTT. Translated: CASSQTTGFGNTIYF.

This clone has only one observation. The CDR3 DNA is TGTGCCAGCAAACGGGAATCTGGAAACACCATATATTTT. This sequence encodes CASKRESGNTIYF. The V call is TRBV6-5, the J call TRBJ1-3, with unresolved D. V was trimmed by 7 bases and J by 1 base, leaving 8 bases between them. The V gene's germline CDR1 is MNHEY and CDR2 SVGAGI. The CDR3 consists of 13 residues.

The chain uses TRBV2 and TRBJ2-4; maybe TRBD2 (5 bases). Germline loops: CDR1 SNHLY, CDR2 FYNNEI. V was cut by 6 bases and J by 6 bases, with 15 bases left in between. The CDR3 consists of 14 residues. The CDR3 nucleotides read TGTGCCAGCAGGCCCAATGGACGGGGAAACATTCAGTACTTC. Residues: CASRPNGRGNIQYF.

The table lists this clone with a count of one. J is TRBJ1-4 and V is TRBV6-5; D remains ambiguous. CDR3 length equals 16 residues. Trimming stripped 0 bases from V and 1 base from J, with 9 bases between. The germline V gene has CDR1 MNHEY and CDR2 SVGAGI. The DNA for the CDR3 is TGTGCCAGCAGTTACTCGACGGGAGGAACTAATGAAAAACTGTTTTTT. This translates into CASSYSTGGTNEKLFF.

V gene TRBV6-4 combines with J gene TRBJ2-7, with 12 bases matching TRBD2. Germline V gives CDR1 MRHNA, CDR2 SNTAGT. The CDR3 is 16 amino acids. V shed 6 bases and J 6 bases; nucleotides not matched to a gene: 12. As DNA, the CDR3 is TGTGCCAGCAGAACCCCTGGACTAGCGGGAACTAGCGAGCAGTACTTC. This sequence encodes CASRTPGLAGTSEQYF.

As DNA, the CDR3 is TGCGCCAGCAGCCAGGATGACAGGGGTTCCCGGGTCTCTTACTACGAGCAGTACTTC. This sequence encodes CASSQDDRGSRVSYYEQYF. The gene calls are TRBV5-1 and TRBJ2-7; 8 bases map to TRBD1. Unmatched junction bases numbered 21, after V lost 4 bases and J lost 3 bases. This CDR3 contains 19 residues. Looked up from germline, CDR1 is SGHRS and CDR2 is YFSETQ.

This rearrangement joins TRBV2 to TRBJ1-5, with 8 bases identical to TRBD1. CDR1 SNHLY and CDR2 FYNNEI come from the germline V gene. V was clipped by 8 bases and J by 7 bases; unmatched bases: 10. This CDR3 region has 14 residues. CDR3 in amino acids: CASGEDRGWQPQHF. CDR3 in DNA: TGTGCCAGCGGGGAAGACAGGGGATGGCAGCCCCAGCATTTT.